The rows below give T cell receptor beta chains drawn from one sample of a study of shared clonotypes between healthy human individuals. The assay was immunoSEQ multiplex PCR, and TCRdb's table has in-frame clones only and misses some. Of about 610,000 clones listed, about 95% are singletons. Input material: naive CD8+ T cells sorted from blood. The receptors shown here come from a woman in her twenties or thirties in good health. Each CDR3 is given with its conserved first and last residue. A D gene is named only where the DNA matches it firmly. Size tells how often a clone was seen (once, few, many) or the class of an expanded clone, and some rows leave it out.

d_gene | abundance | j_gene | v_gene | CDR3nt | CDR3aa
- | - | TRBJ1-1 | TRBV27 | TGTGCCAGCAGTTTTAACGGTGGCACTGAAGCTTTCTTT | CASSFNGGTEAFF
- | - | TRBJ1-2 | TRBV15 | TGTGCCACCAGCAGAGATACAGGAGGGAACTATGGCTACACCTTC | CATSRDTGGNYGYTF
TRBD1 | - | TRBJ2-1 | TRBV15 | TGTGCCACCAGCAACCAGGGGGCTTACTACAATGAGCAGTTCTTC | CATSNQGAYYNEQFF
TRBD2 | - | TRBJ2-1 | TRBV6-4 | TGTGCCAGCAGTGACTCGATGAGTAGCGGGAGGCGGTTCTTC | CASSDSMSSGRRFF
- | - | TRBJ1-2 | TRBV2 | TGTGCCAGCAGTGAATATAATGTAGTCTACACCTTC | CASSEYNVVYTF
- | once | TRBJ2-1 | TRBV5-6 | TGTGCCAGCATGGGGGGTAGCGGCTACAATGAGCAGTTCTTC | CASMGGSGYNEQFF
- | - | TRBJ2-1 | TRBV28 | TGTGCCAGCGGCCCAGGGGATCCTGTTTACAATGAGCAGTTCTTC | CASGPGDPVYNEQFF
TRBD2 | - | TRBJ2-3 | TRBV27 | TGTGCCAGCAGGGTCTCGGGACTAGCCCCCACAGATACGCAGTATTTT | CASRVSGLAPTDTQYF
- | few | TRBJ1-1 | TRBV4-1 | TGCGCCAGCAGCCAAGATTCCCCGTCTTGGACTGAAGCTTTCTTT | CASSQDSPSWTEAFF
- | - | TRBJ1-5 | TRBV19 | TGTGCCAGTAGTATAAGGTCCAGTCTCGATCAGCCCCAGCATTTT | CASSIRSSLDQPQHF
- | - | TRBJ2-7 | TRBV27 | TGTGCCAGCAGTCTACAGGGAGGCCCCTACGAGCAGTACTTC | CASSLQGGPYEQYF
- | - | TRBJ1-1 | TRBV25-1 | TGTGCCAGCAGTGAATGGGGTAGTGGCAGCACAGCAGGTGAAGCTTTCTTT | CASSEWGSGSTAGEAFF
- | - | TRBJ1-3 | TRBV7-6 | TGTGCCAGCAGCCGCCGGAACAGGGTCGGTCTCTCTGGAAACACCATATATTTT | CASSRRNRVGLSGNTIYF
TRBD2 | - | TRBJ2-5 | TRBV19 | TGTGCCAGTAGTATCGAGGGACTAGCGGGAGTTGGAGAGACCCAGTACTTC | CASSIEGLAGVGETQYF
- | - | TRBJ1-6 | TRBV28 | TGTGCCAGCAGTCCCACAGGCAGCTCCTATAATTCACCCCTCCACTTT | CASSPTGSSYNSPLHF
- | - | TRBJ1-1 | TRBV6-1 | TGTGCCAGCAGTGAAGTGGTCAACAGCTTGGGTTCTTTCTTT | CASSEVVNSLGSFF
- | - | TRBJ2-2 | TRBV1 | TGCACCAGCAGCCAAGACCCGCGGGTGATCACCGGGGAGCTGTTTTTT | CTSSQDPRVITGELFF
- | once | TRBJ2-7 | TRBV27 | TGTGCCAGCAGTGCAGCATTCTCCTACGAGCAGTACTTC | CASSAAFSYEQYF